The 10 T cell receptor beta chains below all came from one sample that was sequenced in a study of blood T cell repertoires in COVID-19. Produced via immunoSEQ multiplex PCR; TCRdb's table is partial and in-frame only. The repertoire has about 220,000 clones, 75% to 85% of them found once; the top ten carry around 9.5%. Input material: peripheral blood. These receptors were obtained from a man aged 50 to 59 with active or convalescent COVID-19.

The chain carries TRBV4-1 and TRBJ2-5; possible D gene TRBD2, 5 bases. From germline, CDR1 is MGHRA and CDR2 YSYEKL. The CDR3 runs 17 residues. Trimming took 3 bases from V and 1 from J, leaving 18 bases between them. The DNA of the CDR3 is TGCGCCAGCAGCCATGAGCCGACGAGGGTCCGCCAAGAGACCCAGTACTTC. Encoded protein: CASSHEPTRVRQETQYF.

The chain has TRBV4-1 and TRBJ2-3; perhaps TRBD2 as D (5 bases). Trimming took 1 base from V and 2 from J, leaving 19 bases between them. This CDR3 region has 18 residues. Germline V gene lookup returns CDR1 MGHRA and CDR2 YSYEKL. Here the CDR3 reads CASSQGISGSSFTDTQYF. Written as DNA, the CDR3 is TGCGCCAGCAGCCAAGGCATCAGCGGATCCTCTTTCACAGATACGCAGTATTTT.

This clone was counted only a few times. This sequence joins TRBV18 and TRBJ1-1; 7 bases fit TRBD1. The J segment lost 6 bases and the V segment lost 2 bases, leaving 6 bases of the junction unmatched. The CDR3 contains 14 residues. The germline V gene encodes CDR1 KGHSH and CDR2 LQKENI. This CDR3 reads CASSPETGSAEAFF. The CDR3 DNA reads as TGTGCCAGCTCACCAGAGACAGGGAGCGCTGAAGCTTTCTTT.

The J gene is TRBJ1-6, the V gene TRBV19, with 8 bases aligning to TRBD1. The CDR3 contains 15 residues. V lost 4 bases to trimming and J lost 9 bases; unmatched junction nucleotides: 8. CDR1 LNHDA and CDR2 SQIVND come from the germline V gene (reference sequence). CDR3 nucleotides: TGTGCCAGTAGTACTAATCAGGGGGCTCGTTCACCCCTCCACTTT. Protein: CASSTNQGARSPLHF. The whole variable domain, filled in from reference TRBV19 and TRBJ1-6, reads DGGITQSPKYLFRKEGQNVTLSCEQNLNHDAMYWYRQDPGQGLRLIYYSQIVNDFQKGDIAEGYSVSREKKESFPLTVTSAQKNPTAFYLCASSTNQGARSPLHFGNGTRLTVT.

V is TRBV12-5 and J is TRBJ2-1; a weak D match, TRBD1 (6 bases). In germline, CDR1 is LGHNT, CDR2 FRNRAP. This CDR3 is built from 17 residues. V shed 0 bases and J shed 7 bases, with 19 bases lying between them. The CDR3 here is CASGLVPMPGVRNEQFF. CDR3 nucleotides: TGTGCTAGTGGTTTGGTACCTATGCCAGGGGTGAGGAATGAGCAGTTCTTC.

DNA of the CDR3: TGTGCCACCAGTGATTTTGCGGGGAATGGCTACACCTTC. Protein: CATSDFAGNGYTF. This chain connects TRBV24-1 to TRBJ1-2; no reliable D call. Germline CDR1 and CDR2: KGHDR and SFDVKD. V lost 1 base and J 6 bases, leaving 8 bases between the germline ends. This CDR3 region has 13 residues.

The rearrangement uses TRBV11-2 and TRBJ2-5; maybe TRBD2 (6 bases). Germline V gene data show CDR1 as SGHAT and CDR2 as FQNNGV. This CDR3 region has 16 residues. Trimming stripped 0 bases from V and 2 bases from J, with 13 bases between. CDR3 in amino acids: CASSLEAGRVQETQYF. As DNA, the CDR3 is TGTGCCAGCAGCTTAGAAGCGGGCAGGGTACAAGAGACCCAGTACTTC.

The chain has TRBV6-2 or TRBV6-3 and TRBJ2-1, with 8 bases lining up with TRBD1. CDR3 size: 15 residues. V lost 5 bases and J lost 3; bases outside the gene matches: 6. Germline V gene data show CDR1 as MNHEY and CDR2 as SVGEGT. CDR3 sequence (DNA): TGTGCCAGCAGTCCGACAGGGGCGAACTACAATGAGCAGTTCTTC. Amino acid sequence: CASSPTGANYNEQFF.

The chain employs TRBV11-2 and TRBJ2-2; D is unresolved. Germline assignment: CDR1 SGHAT and CDR2 FQNNGV. The CDR3 is 13 residues long. Trimming left V 1 base short and J 7 bases short, with 7 bases between. CDR3: CASSLVAVGELFF. The DNA for the CDR3 is TGTGCCAGCAGCTTAGTAGCTGTCGGGGAGCTGTTTTTT. Variable domain in full (rest from reference TRBV11-2 and TRBJ2-2): EAGVAQSPRYKIIEKRQSVAFWCNPISGHATLYWYQQILGQGPKLLIQFQNNGVVDDSQLPKDRFSAERLKGVDSTLKIQPAKLEDSAVYLCASSLVAVGELFFGEGSRLTVL.

The chain joins TRBV3-1 (or the pseudogene TRBV3-2) to TRBJ2-1; 7 bases map to TRBD2. CDR1 and CDR2 (germline): LGHDT, YNNKEL (reference sequence). V lost 0 bases to trimming and J lost 2 bases; unmatched junction nucleotides: 7. The CDR3 runs 17 residues. The CDR3 loop is CASSQDRASGTYNEQFF. The CDR3 DNA is TGTGCCAGCAGCCAAGATCGGGCTAGCGGCACCTACAATGAGCAGTTCTTC.